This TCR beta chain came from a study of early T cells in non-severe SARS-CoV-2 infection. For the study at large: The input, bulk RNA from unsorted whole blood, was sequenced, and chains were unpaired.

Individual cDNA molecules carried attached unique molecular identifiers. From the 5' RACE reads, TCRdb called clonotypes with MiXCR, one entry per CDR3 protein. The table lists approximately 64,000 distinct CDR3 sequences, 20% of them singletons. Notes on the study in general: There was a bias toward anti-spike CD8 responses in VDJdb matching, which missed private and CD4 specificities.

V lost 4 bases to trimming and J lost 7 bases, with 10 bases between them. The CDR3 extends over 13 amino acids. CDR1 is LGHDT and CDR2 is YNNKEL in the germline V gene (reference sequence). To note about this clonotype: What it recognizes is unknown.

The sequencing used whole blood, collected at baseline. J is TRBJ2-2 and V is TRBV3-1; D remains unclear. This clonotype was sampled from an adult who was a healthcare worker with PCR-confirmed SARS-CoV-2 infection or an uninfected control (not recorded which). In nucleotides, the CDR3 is TGTGCCAGCAGCCTCCGACTGGGCGGGGAGCTGTTTTTT. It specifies CASSLRLGGELFF.